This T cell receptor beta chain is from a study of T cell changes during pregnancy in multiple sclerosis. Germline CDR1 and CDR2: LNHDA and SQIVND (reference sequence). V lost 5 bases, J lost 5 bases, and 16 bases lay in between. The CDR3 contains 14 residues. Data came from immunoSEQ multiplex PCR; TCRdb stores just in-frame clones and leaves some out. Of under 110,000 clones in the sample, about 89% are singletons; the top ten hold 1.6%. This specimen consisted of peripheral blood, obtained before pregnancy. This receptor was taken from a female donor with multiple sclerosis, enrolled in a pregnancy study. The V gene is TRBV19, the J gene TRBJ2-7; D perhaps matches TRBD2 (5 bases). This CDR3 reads CASSLIHGGDEQYF. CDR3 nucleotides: TGTGCCAGTAGTCTGATCCATGGAGGCGACGAGCAGTACTTC.